This T cell receptor beta chain came from a study of blood T cell repertoires in COVID-19. Germline V gene sequence: CDR1 LNHDA, CDR2 SQIVND (reference sequence). V lost 5 bases and J lost 7, with 23 bases in between. The CDR3 covers 16 residues. Methods used by the authors: Amplification of reference gene primers provided the estimated nucleated cell counts. Some clones are missing from TCRdb's copy, which holds only in-frame ones; the method was immunoSEQ multiplex PCR. That table supplies the V and J calls and clone size; D and trimming were determined from the DNA. Seen here are some 240,000 clones, about 79% observed once, and the top ten hold roughly 9.6%.

The sequencing input was peripheral blood. The chain is built from TRBV19 and TRBJ1-1; the D gene is possibly TRBD1 (5 bases). This receptor was identified in an elderly woman with acute or convalescent COVID-19. In DNA form, the CDR3 reads TGTGCCAGTAGTGTGAATTCAGGGTCGAGAACGGTTGAAGCTTTCTTT. Translation gives CASSVNSGSRTVEAFF. Full variable domain (remainder filled in from reference TRBV19 and TRBJ1-1): DGGITQSPKYLFRKEGQNVTLSCEQNLNHDAMYWYRQDPGQGLRLIYYSQIVNDFQKGDIAEGYSVSREKKESFPLTVTSAQKNPTAFYLCASSVNSGSRTVEAFFGQGTRLTVV.